This T cell receptor beta chain was documented in a study of blood T cell repertoires in COVID-19. Study in general: Both acute and convalescent COVID-19 samples were obtained from the United States, Italy and Spain.

This CDR3 contains 17 residues. Per germline, CDR1 SGHDT and CDR2 YYEEEE. V was trimmed by 0 bases and J by 5 bases, leaving 20 bases between them. Methods used by the authors: Amplification with reference gene primers provided the estimates of nucleated cell counts. TCRdb's copy holds only in-frame clones and misses some; the assay was immunoSEQ multiplex PCR. That table supplies the V and J calls and clone size; D and trimming were determined from the DNA. In the table there are roughly 140,000 clones, roughly nine tenths of which are singletons. This clonotype was sampled from a woman aged 55-69 years with active or convalescent COVID-19. Sequenced: peripheral blood. The rearrangement uses TRBV5-6 and TRBJ2-5, with D possibly TRBD1 on 6 matching bases. CDR3 loop: CASSLEGRGFTGETQYF. In DNA, the CDR3 is TGTGCCAGCAGCTTGGAGGGCAGGGGATTTACGGGGGAGACCCAGTACTTC.